These 21 T cell receptor beta chains share one sample of origin, sequenced in a study. Cells sorted as Tregs were CD4+, CD25+ and CD127-/low. MiXCR, applied by TCRdb to the 5' RACE reads, yields one record per CDR3 protein. Among 40,000 to 55,000 distinct CDR3 sequences listed, approximately 23% were seen once. The sample consisted of Tregs sorted from a lymph node. These receptors were collected from a female donor with breast cancer.

This chain joins TRBV5-1 and TRBJ2-1; D possibly corresponds to TRBD2 (6 bases). The V end lost 0 bases, the J end lost 6 bases, and 13 bases lay between the germline ends. Germline CDR1 and CDR2: SGHRS and YFSETQ. The CDR3 extends over 15 amino acids. The CDR3 sequence: CASSLGGAGINEQFF. Written as DNA, the CDR3 is TGCGCCAGCAGCTTGGGCGGGGCTGGAATCAATGAGCAGTTCTTC.

There are many counts of this clonotype. Written as DNA, the CDR3 is TGTGCCACGCGGGGGGGGGCCTACGAGCAGTACTTC. It translates to CATRGGAYEQYF. The chain joins TRBV15 to TRBJ2-7; TRBD2 matches at 9 bases. The CDR3 sequence is 12 residues long. Per the germline V gene, CDR1 is LNHNV and CDR2 is YYDKDF (reference sequence). The V and J ends lost 9 bases and 2 bases, in that order; junction bases with no gene match: 2.

V and J are TRBV4-1 and TRBJ2-7; 7 bases agree with TRBD2. CDR3 size: 16 residues. Germline-derived CDR1 and CDR2 are MGHRA and YSYEKL. J lost 3 bases, V lost 0 bases, and 8 bases had no gene match. CDR3 protein: CASSQETSVTFYEQYV. For the CDR3, the DNA is TGCGCCAGCAGCCAAGAAACTAGCGTGACTTTCTACGAGCAGTACGTC.

The sample holds many counts of this clonotype. The chain joins TRBV7-6 to TRBJ2-7; 13 nucleotides agree with TRBD2. This CDR3 has 17 residues. CDR1 is SGHVS and CDR2 is FNYEAQ in the germline V gene. V was clipped by 0 bases and J by 2 bases; unmatched bases: 4. The CDR3 reads CASSLAATSGRAYEQYF. DNA for the CDR3: TGTGCCAGCAGCTTAGCCGCTACTAGCGGGAGGGCCTACGAGCAGTACTTC.

The chain combines TRBV12-3 or TRBV12-4 with TRBJ2-1; perhaps D is TRBD1 or TRBD2 (5 bases each). V lost 5 bases, J lost 6 bases, and 8 bases lay in between. CDR3 length: 12 residues. CDR3 protein: CASSPGTNEQFF. The CDR3 DNA follows: TGTGCCAGCAGTCCCGGGACCAATGAGCAGTTCTTC.

J is TRBJ2-7 and V is TRBV28, with 7 bases that match TRBD2. There are 14 residues in the CDR3. The trim removed 2 bases at V and 0 bases at J, leaving 1 base unmatched. Germline-derived CDR1 and CDR2 are MDHEN and SYDVKM. The CDR3 coding sequence is TGTGCCAGCAGTTTAGGCGGGAGCTCCTACGAGCAGTACTTC. It yields the protein CASSLGGSSYEQYF.

This clonotype was picked up a small number of times. V gene TRBV13 combines with J gene TRBJ1-1; TRBD1 matches 7 bases. The V and J ends lost 6 bases and 4 bases, in that order; junction bases with no gene match: 8. The CDR3 has 14 amino acids. Germline V gene data show CDR1 as PRHDT and CDR2 as FYEKMQ (reference sequence). The DNA for the CDR3 is TGTGCCAGCAGTCTCCAGGGGGGTCGCACTGAAGCTTTCTTT. This codes for CASSLQGGRTEAFF.

This clonotype was recorded a few times. The V call is TRBV28, the J call TRBJ1-1, with TRBD1 as a possible D gene (5 bases). Trimming stripped 3 bases from V and 7 bases from J, with 12 bases between. From germline, CDR1 is MDHEN and CDR2 SYDVKM. The CDR3 is made up of 13 amino acids. The CDR3 here is CASSLGENLEAFF. CDR3 bases: TGTGCCAGCAGTTTGGGGGAAAACCTTGAAGCTTTCTTT.

J is TRBJ2-7 and V is TRBV6-2 or TRBV6-3; TRBD1 matches at 7 bases. Trimming at V came to 7 bases and at J to 3 bases, leaving 15 bases not matched to a gene. The CDR3 consists of 16 residues. CDR1 and CDR2 (germline): MNHEY, SVGEGT. In DNA form, the CDR3 reads TGTGCCAGCACTACCCTGTCGACAGGGTGTGGCTACGAGCAGTACTTC. As protein: CASTTLSTGCGYEQYF.

By frequency in the sample, this clonotype is medium-sized. The chain combines TRBV20-1 with TRBJ2-1; no clear D. Trimming removed 2 bases from V and 9 bases from J, with 23 bases in between. This CDR3 is built from 16 residues. Germline V gene data show CDR1 as DFQATT and CDR2 as SNEGSKA (reference sequence). CDR3 DNA sequence: TGCAGTGCTAGAAATGGGTGGCGTCGGGCGGTGGGTGAGCAGTTCTTC. It specifies CSARNGWRRAVGEQFF.

This clonotype occurred many times. The chain links TRBV6-5 to TRBJ1-4, with D perhaps matching TRBD1 (5 bases). In germline, CDR1 is MNHEY, CDR2 SVGAGI. Trimming took 9 bases from V and 8 from J, leaving 16 bases between them. This CDR3 region has 13 residues. As DNA, the CDR3 is TGTGCCAGTGGAGACAGTCGGACGGAAAAACTGTTTTTT. The encoded protein is CASGDSRTEKLFF.

Comment on this clonotype: A much larger clone differs by one base, so this may be a read error. The rearrangement joins TRBV7-9 to TRBJ2-1; D assignment may be TRBD1 or TRBD2 (5 bases each). Germline V gene data show CDR1 as SEHNR and CDR2 as FQNEAQ (reference sequence). This CDR3 spans 18 amino acids. CDR3 in amino acids: CASSLEFGTSSSYDEQFF. The CDR3 DNA reads as TGTGCCAGCAGCTTAGAATTTGGGACCTCCAGCTCCTACGATGAGCAGTTCTTC. The full variable domain, in which reference TRBV7-9 and TRBJ2-1 provide the parts outside the CDR3, is DTGVSQNPRHKITKRGQNVTFRCDPISEHNRLYWYRQTLGQGPEFLTYFQNEAQLEKSRLLSDRFSAERPKGSFSTLEIQRTEQGDSAMYLCASSLEFGTSSSYDEQFFGPGTRLTVL.

This clonotype was observed once. The V call is TRBV9, the J call TRBJ2-5, with D maybe TRBD1 (5 bases). Trimming pared 3 bases from V and 5 bases from J, leaving 14 bases between. CDR1 and CDR2 from the germline V gene are SGDLS and YYNGEE. The CDR3 runs to 14 residues. CDR3 DNA: TGTGCCAGCAGCGACAACAAGGGGCGGGAGACCCAGTACTTC. This gives the protein CASSDNKGRETQYF.

This clonotype was counted many times. J is TRBJ2-2 and V is TRBV5-1, with 9 bases lining up with TRBD2. Germline trimming cut 4 bases from V and 3 bases from J; bases unmatched to any gene: 7. The CDR3 has 16 residues. Germline assignment: CDR1 SGHRS and CDR2 YFSETQ. CDR3 amino acids: CASSGSGRGDTGELFF. DNA of the CDR3: TGCGCCAGCAGCGGTAGCGGGAGAGGCGACACCGGGGAGCTGTTTTTT.

This clonotype has ten or more counts. V usage is TRBV28 and J usage is TRBJ1-1; 9 positions match TRBD1. Germline assignment: CDR1 MDHEN and CDR2 SYDVKM. The V and J ends lost 1 base and 8 bases, in that order; junction bases with no gene match: 5. The CDR3 loop spans 14 amino acids. The CDR3 DNA reads as TGTGCCAGCAGTTTATTACAGGGGGCATGGGAAGCTTTCTTT. Protein: CASSLLQGAWEAFF.

A few counts support this clonotype. V gene TRBV25-1 combines with J gene TRBJ2-5; 8 bases agree with TRBD2. J lost 3 bases, V lost 1 base, and 10 bases had no gene match. Germline CDR1 is MGHDK and CDR2 is SYGVNS. There are 17 residues in the CDR3. The CDR3 here is CASSELRLDGREETQYF. The CDR3 DNA sequence: TGTGCCAGCAGTGAATTACGGCTAGACGGGAGGGAAGAGACCCAGTACTTC.

This clonotype was observed a single time. A read error is possible here, since a much larger clone lies one base away. The chain carries TRBV20-1 and TRBJ2-5; possibly TRBD1 for D (5 bases). There are 12 residues in the CDR3. Germline CDR1 DFQATT, CDR2 SNEGSKA (reference sequence). Trimming shortened V by 6 bases and J by 1 base, and 9 bases separated the two germline ends. CDR3 DNA sequence: TGCAGTGCGTCCAGGGCCCAAGAGACCCAGTACTTC. Residues: CSASRAQETQYF.

With respect to this clonotype: One junction end disagrees with the germline gene, perhaps due to a read error. This chain links TRBV3-1 with TRBJ2-7; D gene unclear. Germline CDR1 is LGHDT and CDR2 is YNNKEL (reference sequence). This CDR3 region has 14 residues. Here the CDR3 DNA reads TGTACCAGCAGCCAAGATACCTTTTCCTACGAGCAGTACTTC. Its protein product is CTSSQDTFSYEQYF.

This clonotype was found a few times. V usage is TRBV6-5 and J usage is TRBJ2-2; tentatively, D is TRBD1 (5 bases). Trimming pared 7 bases from V and 7 bases from J, leaving 19 bases between. CDR3 length: 15 amino acids. Looked up from germline, CDR1 is MNHEY and CDR2 is SVGAGI. The CDR3 loop is CASTLRGAVSGELFF. The CDR3 coding sequence is TGTGCCAGCACCTTAAGGGGTGCAGTCAGCGGGGAGCTGTTTTTT.

The table lists this clonotype with a few counts. The CDR3 DNA follows: TGTGCCAGCAGCCCCCGACCCTTTGAAAGGCAGTACTTC. This gives the protein CASSPRPFERQYF. This rearrangement joins TRBV7-9 to TRBJ2-7; D is ambiguous. Trimming took 5 bases from V and 9 from J, leaving 17 bases between them. CDR1 is SEHNR and CDR2 is FQNEAQ in the germline V gene (reference sequence). This CDR3 region has 13 residues.

CDR3 coding DNA: TGTGCCACCAGTCACCGCACAGGGCGAACGAACACCGGGGAGCTGTTTTTT. Its translation is CATSHRTGRTNTGELFF. The V call is TRBV24-1, the J call TRBJ2-2; possibly TRBD1 for D (6 bases). The germline V gene has CDR1 KGHDR and CDR2 SFDVKD. V lost 6 bases, J lost 0 bases, and 16 bases lay in between. This CDR3 is 17 amino acids long.